This TCR beta chain was captured by sequencing in a study of Graves' ophthalmopathy and Graves' hyperthyroidism. Whole-study findings and limits: Ophthalmopathy progression prediction by the model yielded a sensitivity of approximately 71% and a specificity of around 72%.

At least ten counts were recorded for this clonotype. No antigen is known for it. Certain patients, namely those with other autoimmune diseases, uncontrolled infections, pregnancy or lactation, were excluded. Beta-chain TCR CDR3 regions were amplified from RNA transcripts. Second-round multiplex PCR came after a first-round RT-PCR that employed HTBI primers. MiXCR, run by TCRdb on the multiplex PCR reads, gives a single entry per CDR3 protein. The sample records 400,000 to 500,000 distinct CDR3 sequences, over 20% being singletons. From germline, CDR1 is DFQATT and CDR2 SNEGSKA (reference sequence). The CDR3 runs 14 residues. With 3 bases removed from V and 8 bases from J, the gap between germline ends came to 14 bases.

Source material: peripheral blood. This rearrangement joins TRBV20-1 to TRBJ1-6, with D perhaps matching TRBD1 (6 bases). This clonotype was obtained from a woman between 18 and 29 years old with stable Graves' hyperthyroidism. CDR3 coding DNA: TGCAGTGCTAGCGGGGGGCGAGTGGATTCACCCCTCCACTTT. Translated: CSASGGRVDSPLHF.